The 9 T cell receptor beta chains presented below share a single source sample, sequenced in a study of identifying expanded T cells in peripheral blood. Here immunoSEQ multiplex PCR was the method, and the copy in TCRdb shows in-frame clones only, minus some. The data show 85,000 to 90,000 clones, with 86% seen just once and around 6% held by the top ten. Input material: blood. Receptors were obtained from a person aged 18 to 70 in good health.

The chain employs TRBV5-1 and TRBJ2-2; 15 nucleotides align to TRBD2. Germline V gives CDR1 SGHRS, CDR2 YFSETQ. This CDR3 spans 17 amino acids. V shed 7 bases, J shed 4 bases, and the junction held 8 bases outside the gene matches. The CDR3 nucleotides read TGCGCCAGCGGAGGGCCGGGACTAGCGGGAGGCACCGGGGAGCTGTTTTTT. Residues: CASGGPGLAGGTGELFF.

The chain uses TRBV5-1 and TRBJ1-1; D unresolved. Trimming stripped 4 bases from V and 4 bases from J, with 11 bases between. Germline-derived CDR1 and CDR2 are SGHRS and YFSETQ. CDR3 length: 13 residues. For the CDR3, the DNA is TGCGCCAGCAGCCGTCCCCCGAGCACTGAAGCTTTCTTT. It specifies CASSRPPSTEAFF.

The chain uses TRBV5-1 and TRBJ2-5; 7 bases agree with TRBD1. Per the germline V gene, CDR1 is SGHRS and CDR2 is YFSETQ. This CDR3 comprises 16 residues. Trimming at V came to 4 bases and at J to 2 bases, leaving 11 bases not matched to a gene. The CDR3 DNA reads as TGCGCCAGCAGCCACCAAACAGGGGTACTGCAAGAGACCCAGTACTTC. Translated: CASSHQTGVLQETQYF.

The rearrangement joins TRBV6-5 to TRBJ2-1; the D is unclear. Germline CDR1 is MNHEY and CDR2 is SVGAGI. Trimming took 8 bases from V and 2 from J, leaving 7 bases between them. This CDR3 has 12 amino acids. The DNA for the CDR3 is TGTGCCAGCCAAACCGCCTACAATGAGCAGTTCTTC. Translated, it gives CASQTAYNEQFF.

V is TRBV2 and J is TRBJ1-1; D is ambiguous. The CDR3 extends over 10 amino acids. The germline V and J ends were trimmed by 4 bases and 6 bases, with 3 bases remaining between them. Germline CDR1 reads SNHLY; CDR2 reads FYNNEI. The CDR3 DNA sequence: TGTGCCAGCAGTGGCTCTGAAGCTTTCTTT. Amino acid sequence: CASSGSEAFF.

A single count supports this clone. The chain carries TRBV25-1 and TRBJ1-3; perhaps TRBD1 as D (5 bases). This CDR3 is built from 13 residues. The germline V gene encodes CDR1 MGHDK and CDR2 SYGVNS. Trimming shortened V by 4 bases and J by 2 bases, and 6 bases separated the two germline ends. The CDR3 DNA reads TGTGCCAGCAGTGTGGGGGCTGGAAACACCATATATTTT. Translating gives CASSVGAGNTIYF.

CDR3 nucleotides: TGCGCCAGCAGCCAAGAGTACGGGGATGGCTACACCTTC. Its protein product is CASSQEYGDGYTF. The chain uses TRBV4-1 and TRBJ1-2; D not resolved. The CDR3 is 13 residues long. Germline V gene lookup returns CDR1 MGHRA and CDR2 YSYEKL. The V end lost 0 bases, the J end lost 6 bases, and 8 bases lay between the germline ends.

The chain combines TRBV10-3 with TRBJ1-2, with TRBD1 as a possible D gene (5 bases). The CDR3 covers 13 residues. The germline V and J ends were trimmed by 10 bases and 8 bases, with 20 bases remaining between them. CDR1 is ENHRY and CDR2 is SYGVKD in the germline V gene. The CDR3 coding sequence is TGTGCCACCGGGACCGGGACGTCAGGAGGCTACACCTTC. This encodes CATGTGTSGGYTF.

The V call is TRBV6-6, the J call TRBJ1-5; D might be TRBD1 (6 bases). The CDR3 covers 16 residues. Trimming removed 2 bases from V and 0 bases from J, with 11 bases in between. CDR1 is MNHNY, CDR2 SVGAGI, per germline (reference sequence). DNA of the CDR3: TGTGCCAGCAGTTACGGCAGGGGCACTAGCAATCAGCCCCAGCATTTT. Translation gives CASSYGRGTSNQPQHF.